This T cell receptor (beta chain) was documented in a study of T-cell reconstitution after alpha-beta-depleted transplantation in children. This clonotype was observed many times. CDR1 and CDR2 (germline): MNHEY, SVGAGI. The length of the CDR3 is 18 residues. The J segment lost 7 bases and the V segment lost 2 bases, leaving 13 bases of the junction unmatched. During its preparation, the TCRbeta library received unique molecular identifiers. TCRdb itself ran the PCR reads through MiXCR, one entry per CDR3 protein. Here the sample spans 65,000 to 85,000 distinct CDR3 sequences, around 9.9% being singletons.

Source: PBMCs, taken before TCRalphabeta/CD19-depleted stem cell transplant. The TCR was taken from a boy younger than 18 with acute myeloid leukemia, due to receive a stem cell transplant. The chain recombines TRBV6-5 with TRBJ2-7, with 14 bases that match TRBD2. The CDR3 DNA follows: TGTGCCAGCAGTTACCGGGACAGACTAGCGGGAGGGCCGCGGGAGCAGTACTTC. Amino acids: CASSYRDRLAGGPREQYF.